The present T cell receptor (beta chain) was sequenced within a study of blood T cell repertoires in COVID-19. Background on the study: T cells, B-cell-depleted T cells, or PBMCs supplied cDNA or gDNA.

Measured with immunoSEQ multiplex PCR; TCRdb has only the in-frame clones, and not every one. The data contain 300,000 to 400,000 clones, around nine tenths of them singletons. This CDR3 region has 15 residues. The V gene lost 3 bases and the J gene lost 4 bases, with 16 bases spanning the gap. Germline lookup yields CDR1 SGDLS and CDR2 YYNGEE. The sample was peripheral blood. This clonotype was sampled from a woman in her seventies with COVID-19, enrolled during active disease. The chain links TRBV9 to TRBJ1-2; D not certain. The CDR3 sequence: CASSAHEGGSYGYTF. Here the CDR3 DNA reads TGTGCCAGCAGCGCCCATGAGGGAGGAAGCTATGGCTACACCTTC.